The 10 T cell receptor beta chains presented below share a single source sample, sequenced in a study of blood T cells in healthy people across ages. Sample-barcoded 5' priming and a J-beta primer mix drove a second PCR of roughly 7 to 11 cycles. TCRdb reprocessed the 5' RACE reads with MiXCR, giving one entry per CDR3 protein. The profile shows roughly 1,300,000 distinct CDR3 sequences, around 59% of them singletons. The sequenced material came from blood. All receptors derive from a man aged 18 to 30 in good health.

This clonotype was counted once. The chain has TRBV2 and TRBJ2-7; the match to TRBD1 covers 12 bases. The J segment lost 5 bases and the V segment lost 10 bases, leaving 9 bases of the junction unmatched. This CDR3 is built from 14 residues. Germline V CDR1 and CDR2: SNHLY, FYNNEI. Here the CDR3 reads CANALGTGGHEQYF. CDR3 nucleotide sequence: TGTGCCAACGCACTCGGGACAGGGGGCCACGAGCAGTACTTC.

The gene calls are TRBV3-1 and TRBJ1-2, with 9 bases matching TRBD1. The CDR3 has 13 amino acids. CDR1 is LGHDT and CDR2 is YNNKEL in the germline V gene (reference sequence). V trimming: 6 bases; J trimming: 7 bases; junction bases outside the gene matches: 6. The CDR3 protein is CASREQGAGGYTF. The CDR3 DNA sequence: TGTGCCAGCAGGGAACAGGGGGCCGGTGGCTACACCTTC.

The chain has TRBV6-2 or TRBV6-3 and TRBJ1-5; tentatively, D is TRBD1 (5 bases). This CDR3 has 13 residues. V was shortened by 7 bases and J by 7 bases, with 14 bases between the two germline ends. CDR1 MNHEY and CDR2 SVGEGT come from the germline V gene. CDR3 bases: TGTGCCAGCACTATACAGAGGGGCCAGCCCCAGCATTTT. Translating gives CASTIQRGQPQHF.

J is TRBJ2-1 and V is TRBV5-6; D call uncertain. V lost 4 bases to trimming and J lost 7 bases, with 18 bases between them. The CDR3 loop spans 15 amino acids. Germline assignment: CDR1 SGHDT and CDR2 YYEEEE. CDR3 in DNA: TGTGCCAGCAGCGTGGCTAGTATAGGTCGGAATGAGCAGTTCTTC. Its protein is CASSVASIGRNEQFF.

The chain recombines TRBV5-5 with TRBJ2-7; the D gene is possibly TRBD2 (6 bases). Trimming removed 1 base at V and 2 bases at J, with 25 bases between. The CDR3 length is 19 residues. Germline V gene data show CDR1 as SGHKS and CDR2 as YYEKEE (reference sequence). The CDR3 bases are TGTGCCAGCAGCTTGAACGGGCTAGCGAGACCGAATCTCACCTACGAGCAGTACTTC. Amino acid sequence: CASSLNGLARPNLTYEQYF.

This clonotype was seen a few times. CDR3: CSVGPTAYEQYF. The CDR3 DNA is TGCAGCGTTGGGCCGACAGCCTACGAGCAGTACTTC. The chain links TRBV29-1 to TRBJ2-7; D is perhaps TRBD1 (5 bases). This CDR3 spans 12 amino acids. V was clipped by 4 bases and J by 2 bases, with 9 bases between them. Germline CDR1 is SQVTM and CDR2 is ANQGSEA.

This chain uses TRBV29-1 with TRBJ2-5; perhaps TRBD2 as D (5 bases). The V end was cut by 0 bases, the J end by 7 bases, with 12 bases between. CDR1 and CDR2 (germline): SQVTM, ANQGSEA. The CDR3 consists of 13 residues. CDR3 sequence reads: CSVEDPGRGTQYF. The CDR3 DNA follows: TGCAGCGTTGAAGATCCAGGCCGGGGGACCCAGTACTTC.

This clonotype came up a few times. The chain has TRBV4-3 and TRBJ2-7, with D unclear. The CDR3 has 15 amino acids. The V end was cut by 0 bases, the J end by 2 bases, with 11 bases between. Germline V CDR1 and CDR2: LGHNA, YSLEER. The CDR3 loop is CASSQDVFGTYEQYF. CDR3 nucleotide sequence: TGCGCCAGCAGCCAAGATGTTTTCGGTACCTACGAGCAGTACTTC.

A few counts support this clonotype. The DNA for the CDR3 is TGCAGCGCCGGGACTAGCGGATACGAGCAGTACTTC. This sequence encodes CSAGTSGYEQYF. V gene TRBV29-1 combines with J gene TRBJ2-7; TRBD2 matches 11 bases. Unmatched junction bases numbered 3, after V lost 7 bases and J lost 4 bases. The CDR3 is made up of 12 amino acids. The germline V gene has CDR1 SQVTM and CDR2 ANQGSEA.

This sequence joins TRBV7-9 and TRBJ2-3; 9 nucleotides match TRBD2. The CDR3 runs 16 residues. Germline V gene sequence: CDR1 SEHNR, CDR2 FQNEAQ (reference sequence). Trimming removed 3 bases from V and 6 bases from J; junction bases left unmatched: 10. CDR3 bases: TGTGCCAGCAGCTTTACCGGCGGGAGGGCCGTGGATACGCAGTATTTT. This sequence encodes CASSFTGGRAVDTQYF.